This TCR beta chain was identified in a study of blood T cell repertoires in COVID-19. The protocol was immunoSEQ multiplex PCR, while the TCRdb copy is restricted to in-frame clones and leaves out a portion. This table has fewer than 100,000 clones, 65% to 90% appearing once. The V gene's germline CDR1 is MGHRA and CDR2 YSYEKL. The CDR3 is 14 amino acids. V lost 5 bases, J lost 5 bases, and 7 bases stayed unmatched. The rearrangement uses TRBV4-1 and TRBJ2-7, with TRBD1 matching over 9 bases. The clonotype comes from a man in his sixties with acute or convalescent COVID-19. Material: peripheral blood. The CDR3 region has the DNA TGCGCCAGCAGCGTCCGGGACAGGGAGGACGAGCAGTACTTC. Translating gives CASSVRDREDEQYF.